This TCR beta chain was sequenced for a study of cytomegalovirus exposure and HLA in healthy donors. General study results and limits: According to an earlier analysis, most TCR beta V segments yielded productive rearrangements about 90% or about 30% of the time.

The primer mix had 60 Vbeta and 13 Jbeta primers. Clones were sequenced by immunoSEQ multiplex PCR, and TCRdb holds only the in-frame ones, with some missing. The sample includes 120,000 or so clones. Notes on this clone: Its target is unknown.

The V and J ends lost 3 bases and 6 bases respectively, with 15 bases between them. The CDR3 has 15 amino acids. The germline gives CDR1 SEHNR, CDR2 FQNEAQ (reference sequence). Sequencing input: PBMCs. This chain uses TRBV7-9 with TRBJ2-1; perhaps TRBD2 as D (5 bases). The TCR originated in a man aged 18 to 29 in good health and CMV-seronegative. The CDR3: CASSLPGVGLNEQFF. DNA for the CDR3: TGTGCCAGCAGCTTGCCCGGGGTCGGTCTCAATGAGCAGTTCTTC.